This TCR beta chain is drawn from a study of blood T cell repertoires in COVID-19. Study details: T cells, B-cell-depleted T cells, or PBMCs provided the cDNA or gDNA that served as material.

Cohorts were assigned according to the clinical history that participants reported. The table came from immunoSEQ multiplex PCR; TCRdb's copy has only in-frame clones and leaves some out. The repertoire holds approximately 260,000 clones, approximately 88% seen once, with about 1.2% in the top ten. The TCR comes from a woman aged 40 to 50 with acute COVID-19. The source material was PBMCs or T cells enriched from blood (not recorded which).

The CDR3, as DNA: TGTGCCAGCTCACCCCAGGGAGGGGAGGAAAAACTGTTTTTT. It specifies CASSPQGGEEKLFF. The rearrangement uses TRBV18 and TRBJ1-4; D is possibly TRBD1 (5 bases). Germline CDR1 reads KGHSH; CDR2 reads LQKENI. Trimming cost V 3 bases and J 8 bases, with 13 bases left between them. The length of the CDR3 is 14 residues.